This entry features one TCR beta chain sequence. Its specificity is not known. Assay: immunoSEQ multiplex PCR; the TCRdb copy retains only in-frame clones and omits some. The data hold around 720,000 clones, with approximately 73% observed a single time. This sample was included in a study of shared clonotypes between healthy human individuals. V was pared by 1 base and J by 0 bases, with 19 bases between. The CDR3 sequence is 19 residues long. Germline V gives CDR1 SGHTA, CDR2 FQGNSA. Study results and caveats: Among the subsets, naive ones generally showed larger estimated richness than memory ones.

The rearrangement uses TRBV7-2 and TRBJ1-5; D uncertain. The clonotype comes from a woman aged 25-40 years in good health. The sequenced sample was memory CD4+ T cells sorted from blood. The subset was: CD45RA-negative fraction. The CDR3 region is CASSLGLGWAAYSNQPQHF. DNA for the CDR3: TGTGCCAGCAGCTTAGGGCTCGGATGGGCAGCCTATAGCAATCAGCCCCAGCATTTT. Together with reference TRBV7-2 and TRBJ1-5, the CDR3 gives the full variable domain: GAGVSQSPSNKVTEKGKDVELRCDPISGHTALYWYRQSLGQGLEFLIYFQGNSAPDKSGLPSDRFSAERTGGSVSTLTIQRTQQEDSAVYLCASSLGLGWAAYSNQPQHFGDGTRLSIL.